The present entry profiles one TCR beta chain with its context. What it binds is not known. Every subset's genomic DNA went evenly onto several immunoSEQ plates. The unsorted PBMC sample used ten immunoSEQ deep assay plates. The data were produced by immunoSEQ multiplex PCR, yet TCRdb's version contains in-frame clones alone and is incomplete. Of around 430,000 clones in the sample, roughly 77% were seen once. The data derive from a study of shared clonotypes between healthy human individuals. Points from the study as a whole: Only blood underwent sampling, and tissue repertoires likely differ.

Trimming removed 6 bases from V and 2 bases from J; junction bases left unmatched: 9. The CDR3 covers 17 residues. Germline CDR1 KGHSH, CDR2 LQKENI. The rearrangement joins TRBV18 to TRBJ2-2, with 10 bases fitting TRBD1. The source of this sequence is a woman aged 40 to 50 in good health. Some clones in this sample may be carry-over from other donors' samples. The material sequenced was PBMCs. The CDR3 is CASSWDRGRGNTGELFF. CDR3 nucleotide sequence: TGTGCCAGCTCGTGGGACAGGGGTCGAGGAAACACCGGGGAGCTGTTTTTT.